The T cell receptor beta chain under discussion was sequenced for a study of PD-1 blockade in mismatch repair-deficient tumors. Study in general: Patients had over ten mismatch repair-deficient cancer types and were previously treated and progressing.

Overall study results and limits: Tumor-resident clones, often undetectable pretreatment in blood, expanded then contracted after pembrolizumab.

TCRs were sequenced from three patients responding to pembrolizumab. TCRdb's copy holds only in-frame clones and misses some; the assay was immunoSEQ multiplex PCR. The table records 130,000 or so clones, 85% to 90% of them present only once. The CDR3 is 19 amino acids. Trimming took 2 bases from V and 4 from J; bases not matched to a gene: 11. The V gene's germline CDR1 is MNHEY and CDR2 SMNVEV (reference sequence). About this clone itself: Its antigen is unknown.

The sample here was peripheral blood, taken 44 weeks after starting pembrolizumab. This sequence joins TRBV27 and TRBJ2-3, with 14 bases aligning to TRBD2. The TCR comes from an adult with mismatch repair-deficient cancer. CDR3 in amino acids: CASSLAAGTSGSRADTQYF. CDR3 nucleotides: TGTGCCAGCAGTTTAGCCGCCGGGACTAGCGGGAGCCGGGCAGATACGCAGTATTTT.